This T cell receptor (beta chain) is from a study of T cell responses to AZD1222 COVID-19 vaccine. The CDR3 has 12 residues. V lost 2 bases to trimming and J lost 6 bases, with 7 bases between them. Germline CDR1 and CDR2: MDHEN and SYDVKM. On this clone: The antigen remains undetermined.

The method was immunoSEQ multiplex PCR; TCRdb's version includes in-frame clones alone and lacks a portion of them. This sample has 55,000 to 85,000 clones, with about 83% found just once. Study-wide points: The study reported that nearly half of spike-specific TCRs target unmutated variant regions. The study identified only a handful of AZD1222 recipients as seropositive at baseline. Repertoires were collected only later (after the peak T cell response had occurred). Spike-specific TCR breadth rose after two AZD1222 doses, and depth rose as well.

The sample here was peripheral blood, taken on day 0 of AZD1222 vaccination. The chain has TRBV28 and TRBJ1-2, with D perhaps matching TRBD1 (5 bases). This TCR derives from an adult in good health. CDR3 nucleotides: TGTGCCAGCAGTTTACGAGGGGATGGCTACACCTTC. Translating gives CASSLRGDGYTF.